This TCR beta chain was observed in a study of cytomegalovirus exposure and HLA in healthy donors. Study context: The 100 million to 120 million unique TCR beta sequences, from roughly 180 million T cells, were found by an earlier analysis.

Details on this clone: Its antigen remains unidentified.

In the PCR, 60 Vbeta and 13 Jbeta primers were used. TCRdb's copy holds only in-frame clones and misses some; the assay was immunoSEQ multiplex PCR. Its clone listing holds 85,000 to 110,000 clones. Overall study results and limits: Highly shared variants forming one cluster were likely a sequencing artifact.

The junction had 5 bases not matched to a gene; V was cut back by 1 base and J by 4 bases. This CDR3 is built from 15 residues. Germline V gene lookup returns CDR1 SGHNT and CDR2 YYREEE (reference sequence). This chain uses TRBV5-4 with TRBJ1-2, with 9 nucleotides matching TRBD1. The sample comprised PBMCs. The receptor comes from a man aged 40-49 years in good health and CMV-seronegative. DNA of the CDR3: TGTGCCAGCAGCTTGTCGGGACAGGGCACCTATGGCTACACCTTC. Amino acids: CASSLSGQGTYGYTF.